This T cell receptor beta chain emerged from a study of cytomegalovirus exposure and HLA in healthy donors. Whole-study findings and limits: In most subjects, TCR beta sequences reportedly gave accurate predictions of HLA-A and HLA-B alleles.

On this clone itself: What it recognizes is unknown.

V was cut by 3 bases and J by 3 bases, with 9 bases left in between. The CDR3 totals 13 residues. CDR1 is SGHRS and CDR2 is YFSETQ in the germline V gene. PCR used 60 Vbeta primers and 13 Jbeta primers. Measured with immunoSEQ multiplex PCR; TCRdb has only the in-frame clones, and not every one. Among roughly 150,000 clones listed, roughly 70% were seen once. The clonotype was recovered from a woman aged 45-59 years in good health and CMV-seropositive. Sequences were obtained from PBMCs. V and J are TRBV5-1 and TRBJ1-2; D gene ambiguous. In DNA, the CDR3 is TGCGCCAGCAGCTGGGCACCGGACTATGGCTACACCTTC. It encodes CASSWAPDYGYTF.